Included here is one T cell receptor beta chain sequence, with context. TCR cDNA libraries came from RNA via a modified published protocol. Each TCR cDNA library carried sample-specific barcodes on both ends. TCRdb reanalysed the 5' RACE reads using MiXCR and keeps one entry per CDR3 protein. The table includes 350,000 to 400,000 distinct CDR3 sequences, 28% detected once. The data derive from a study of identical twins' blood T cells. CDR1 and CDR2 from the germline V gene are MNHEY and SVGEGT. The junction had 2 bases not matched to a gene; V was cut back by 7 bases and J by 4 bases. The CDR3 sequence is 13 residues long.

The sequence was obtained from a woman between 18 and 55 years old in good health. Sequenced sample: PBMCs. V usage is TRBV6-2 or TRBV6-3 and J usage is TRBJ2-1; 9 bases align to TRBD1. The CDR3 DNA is TGTGCCAGCAACAGGGGGCGATACAATGAGCAGTTCTTC. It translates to CASNRGRYNEQFF.